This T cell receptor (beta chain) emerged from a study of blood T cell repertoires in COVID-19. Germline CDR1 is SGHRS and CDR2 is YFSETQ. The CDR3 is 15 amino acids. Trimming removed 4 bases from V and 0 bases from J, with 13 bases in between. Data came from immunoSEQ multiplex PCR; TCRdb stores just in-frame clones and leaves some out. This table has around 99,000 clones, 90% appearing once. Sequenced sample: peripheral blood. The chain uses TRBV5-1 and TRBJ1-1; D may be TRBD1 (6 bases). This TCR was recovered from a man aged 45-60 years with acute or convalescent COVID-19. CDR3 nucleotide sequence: TGCGCCAGCAGCATGGAAGGGGGTTTGAACACTGAAGCTTTCTTT. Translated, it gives CASSMEGGLNTEAFF.